This T cell receptor beta chain was sequenced during a study of T cells in Graves' hyperthyroidism and ophthalmopathy. Findings and caveats of the study: The blood repertoire included most of the expanded thyroid clonotypes above 0.001.

Germline values: CDR1 SGHTA, CDR2 FQGTGA. This CDR3 is built from 15 residues. It was RNA transcripts that yielded the amplified TCR beta CDR3 regions. When the TCR CDR3 underwent first-round RT-PCR, the HTBI primer set was used. TCRdb called the multiplex PCR reads again in MiXCR, with one record for every CDR3 protein. The data contain some 800,000 distinct CDR3 sequences, roughly 40% of them singletons. Notes on this clonotype: Its target is unknown. At one boundary the junction diverges from the germline segment, which might be a read error.

No ophthalmopathy progression within 18 months constituted stable Graves' hyperthyroidism. V and J are TRBV7-3 and TRBJ1-1, with D maybe TRBD1 (5 bases). Source material: blood. This TCR came from a man aged 18 to 29 with Graves' hyperthyroidism. CDR3 nucleotides: TGCGCCAGCAGCCAAGACAAGGGGTATATGTCTGAAGCTTTCTTT. This encodes CASSQDKGYMSEAFF.